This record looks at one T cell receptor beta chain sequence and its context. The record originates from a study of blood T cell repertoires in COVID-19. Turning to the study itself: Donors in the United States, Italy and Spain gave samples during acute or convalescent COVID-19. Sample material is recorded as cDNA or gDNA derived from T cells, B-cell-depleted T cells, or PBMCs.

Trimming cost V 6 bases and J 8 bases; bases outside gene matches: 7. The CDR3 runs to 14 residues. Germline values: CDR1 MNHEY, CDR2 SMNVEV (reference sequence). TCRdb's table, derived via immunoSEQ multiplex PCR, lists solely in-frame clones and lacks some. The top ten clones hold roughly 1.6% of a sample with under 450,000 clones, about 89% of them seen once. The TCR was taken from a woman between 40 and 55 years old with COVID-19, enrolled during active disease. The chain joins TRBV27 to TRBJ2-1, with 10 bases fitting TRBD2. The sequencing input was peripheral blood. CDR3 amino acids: CASSRTSGRHEQFF. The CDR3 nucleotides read TGTGCCAGCAGCCGGACTAGCGGCAGGCATGAGCAGTTCTTC.